This T cell receptor (beta chain) was identified during a study of control samples from healthy donors and cancer patients. The assay was immunoSEQ multiplex PCR, and TCRdb's table has in-frame clones only and misses some. The repertoire table contains 150,000 to 200,000 clones. The TCR sequence derives from a woman aged 25 to 39 in good health. Sequences were obtained from blood.

This chain's CDR3 is CASSNDRTASPSGNQPQHF. For the CDR3, the DNA is TGTGCCAGCAGTAACGACAGGACTGCCTCTCCTAGCGGCAATCAGCCCCAGCATTTT. The J gene is TRBJ1-5, the V gene TRBV2, with TRBD1 as a possible D gene (6 bases). Deletions cut 5 bases from V and 2 bases from J, with 25 bases between. The germline V gene has CDR1 SNHLY and CDR2 FYNNEI. The CDR3 extends over 19 amino acids.